Included here is one T cell receptor (beta chain) sequence, with context. The target antigen is unknown. The germline gene is not matched at one end of the junction; a read error may be the cause. Cycle 7 day 1, cycle 4 day 1, and baseline were the timepoints at which blood was sampled. Assay: immunoSEQ multiplex PCR; the TCRdb copy retains only in-frame clones and omits some. Altogether roughly 74,000 clones are present, 92% being singletons, with the ten largest covering roughly 9%. This sample was included in a study of OX40 agonist ivuxolimab in advanced cancers. The CDR3 has 14 amino acids. CDR1 is SGHRS, CDR2 YFSETQ, per germline. General observations from the study: At doses 0.1 to 3.0 mg/kg, CD4+ and CD8+ clones expanded.

This TCR came from an adult with an advanced solid tumor such as melanoma, head and neck, liver or kidney cancer. Sequencing used CD4+ or CD8+ T cells sorted from blood, obtained in a trial of the OX40 agonist ivuxolimab. The V call is TRBV5-1, the J call TRBJ1-4; no firm D call. CDR3 sequence: CASTLGSVNEKLFF. The CDR3 coding sequence is TGCGCCAGCACCTTGGGCAGCGTTAATGAAAAACTGTTTTTT.